This T cell receptor beta chain was sequenced in a study of regulatory T cells in long-lasting Graves disease. Sequencing libraries for TCR beta were prepared with iRepertoire HTBI primers and Arm-PCR of CDR3 regions. TCRdb called the multiplex PCR reads again in MiXCR, with one record for every CDR3 protein. The sample yields some 330,000 distinct CDR3 sequences, approximately 10% seen once. The sample's time point: newly diagnosed GD, antithyroid drugs for less than 3 months. Following extraction of RNA from PBMCs, that RNA was used to make the TCR library. CDR1 is WNHNN and CDR2 is SYGVQD in the germline V gene (reference sequence). Trimming took off 2 bases at V and 4 bases at J, with 9 bases between the two ends. This CDR3 is built from 14 residues. These sequences were also reported in another study, on T cells in Graves' hyperthyroidism and ophthalmopathy.

Here the sequenced sample was peripheral blood mononuclear cells (PBMCs), taken at new diagnosis, from a patient treated with antithyroid drugs. The TCR originated in a woman under 30 with Graves disease. J is TRBJ1-3 and V is TRBV10-1; D not certain. As DNA, the CDR3 is TGCGCCAGCAGTGAGACGGGTCCAGGAAACACCATATATTTT. This gives the protein CASSETGPGNTIYF.